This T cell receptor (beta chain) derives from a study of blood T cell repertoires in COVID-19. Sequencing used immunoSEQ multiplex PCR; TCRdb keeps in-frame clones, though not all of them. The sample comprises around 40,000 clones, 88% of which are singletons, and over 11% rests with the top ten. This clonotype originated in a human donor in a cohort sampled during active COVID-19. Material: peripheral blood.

The CDR3 DNA reads TGTGCCAGCAGTGGCGGGGCGAGCTCTGGGGCCAACGTCCTGACTTTC. This translates into CASSGGASSGANVLTF. The chain carries TRBV6-4 and TRBJ2-6, with D perhaps TRBD2 (6 bases). This CDR3 has 16 amino acids. The germline CDR1 and CDR2 sequences are MRHNA and SNTAGT. Trimming cost V 4 bases and J 0 bases, with 10 bases left between them.